What follows is one T cell receptor beta chain and its context. Its antigen remains unidentified. This entry belongs to a study of monozygotic twins with inflammatory bowel disease. CDR3 length: 16 amino acids. Germline V gene data show CDR1 as SGHRS and CDR2 as YFSETQ. Study results and caveats: Researchers reported no repertoire similarity difference between concordant and discordant twins, possibly from limited power. TCRbeta inverse Simpson diversity was decreased in IBD patients versus healthy co-twins. Healthy twins showed more clonotype sharing with others than IBD patients, especially patients with disease activity.

An amount of approximately 3,500 ng of total RNA was used for each TCR library. TCRdb reworked the 5' RACE reads into one entry per CDR3 protein, no DNA. This table lists 300,000 to 400,000 distinct CDR3 sequences. This sequence joins TRBV5-1 and TRBJ2-2; TCRdb indicates TRBD1, and absent DNA this call remains unverified. The sequenced sample consisted of blood. This sequence was found in a human donor with ulcerative colitis or Crohn's disease, or a healthy co-twin of an affected twin (not recorded which). CDR3 amino acids: CASSLGPTGSSGELFF.